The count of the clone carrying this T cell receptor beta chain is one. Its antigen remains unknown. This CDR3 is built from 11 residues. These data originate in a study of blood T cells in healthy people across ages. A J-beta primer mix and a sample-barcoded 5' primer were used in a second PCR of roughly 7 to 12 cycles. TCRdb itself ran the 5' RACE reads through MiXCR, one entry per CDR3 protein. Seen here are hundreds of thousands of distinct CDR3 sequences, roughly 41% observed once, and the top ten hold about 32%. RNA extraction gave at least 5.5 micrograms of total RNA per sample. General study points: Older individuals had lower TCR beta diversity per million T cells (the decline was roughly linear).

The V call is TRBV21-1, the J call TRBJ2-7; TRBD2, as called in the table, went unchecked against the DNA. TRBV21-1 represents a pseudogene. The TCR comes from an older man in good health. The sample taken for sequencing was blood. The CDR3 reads CASSGTRNPYF. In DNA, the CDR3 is TGTGCCAGCAGCGGGACTCGTAATCCGTACTTC.